The present TCR beta chain was sequenced within a study of blood T cell repertoires in COVID-19. The germline gives CDR1 DFQATT, CDR2 SNEGSKA (reference sequence). Trimming cost V 3 bases and J 5 bases, with 10 bases left between them. The CDR3 totals 12 residues. Assay: immunoSEQ multiplex PCR; the TCRdb copy retains only in-frame clones and omits some. The data contain some 50,000 clones, 65% to 85% of them singletons. Sequencing used peripheral blood. The receptor comes from a man aged 45-65 years with active COVID-19. This chain connects TRBV20-1 to TRBJ2-5, with D maybe TRBD2 (6 bases). The CDR3 DNA sequence: TGCAGTGCTAGTAGTGCGGGGGAGACCCAGTACTTC. This translates into CSASSAGETQYF.